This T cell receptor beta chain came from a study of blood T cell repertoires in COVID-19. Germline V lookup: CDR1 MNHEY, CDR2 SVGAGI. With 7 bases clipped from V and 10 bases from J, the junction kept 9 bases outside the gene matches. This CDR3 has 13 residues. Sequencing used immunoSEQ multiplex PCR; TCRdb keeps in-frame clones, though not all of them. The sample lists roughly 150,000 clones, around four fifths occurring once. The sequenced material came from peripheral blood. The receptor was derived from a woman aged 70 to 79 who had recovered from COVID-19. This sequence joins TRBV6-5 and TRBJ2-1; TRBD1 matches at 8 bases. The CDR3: CASTRQGAGEQFF. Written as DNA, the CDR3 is TGTGCCAGCACGCGCCAGGGGGCCGGAGAGCAGTTCTTC.